The 25 T cell receptor beta chains below come from one sample, sequenced in a study of identical twins. TCRdb re-analysed the 5' RACE reads in MiXCR, keeping a single row per CDR3 protein. The sample carries approximately 150,000 distinct CDR3 sequences, around 3.5% recorded once. Sequencing was done on a sample of memory T cells sorted from blood. The receptors were gathered from a man between 18 and 35 years old in good health.

This clonotype was found many times. The chain recombines TRBV6-4 with TRBJ2-1, with 13 bases matching TRBD2. After removal of 6 bases from V and 1 base from J, the junction contained 12 bases not matched to a gene. CDR1 is MRHNA and CDR2 is SNTAGT in the germline V gene. The CDR3 spans 19 residues. CDR3 region: CASSRRRTSGSSSYNEQFF. CDR3 DNA: TGTGCCAGCAGCCGTCGTAGGACTAGCGGGAGCAGTTCCTACAATGAGCAGTTCTTC.

This clonotype was counted at least ten times. V and J are TRBV6-2 or TRBV6-3 and TRBJ1-3; tentative D call: TRBD1 (6 bases). V was trimmed by 4 bases and J by 0 bases, leaving 13 bases between them. The CDR3 extends over 16 amino acids. Germline values: CDR1 MNHEY, CDR2 SVGEGT. The CDR3 bases are TGTGCCAGCAGTTCCCATGGACAGCTCTCTGGAAACACCATATATTTT. As protein: CASSSHGQLSGNTIYF.

This clonotype was picked up many times. V gene TRBV29-1 combines with J gene TRBJ1-1; 9 nucleotides align to TRBD1. V shed 7 bases and J 3 bases; nucleotides not matched to a gene: 6. This CDR3 is 13 amino acids long. CDR1 and CDR2 from the germline V gene are SQVTM and ANQGSEA. This CDR3 reads CSASTGGHTEAFF. CDR3 coding DNA: TGCAGCGCTTCGACAGGGGGGCACACTGAAGCTTTCTTT.

The chain combines TRBV2 with TRBJ2-3, with D perhaps TRBD1 (6 bases). V was trimmed by 5 bases and J by 0 bases, leaving 12 bases between them. The CDR3 extends over 15 amino acids. Germline CDR1 SNHLY, CDR2 FYNNEI. The CDR3, as DNA: TGTGCCAGCAGTTCCCTGAGGGGGAGCACAGATACGCAGTATTTT. Translation gives CASSSLRGSTDTQYF.

This clonotype was observed at least ten times. The V gene is TRBV27, the J gene TRBJ2-5; D is ambiguous. Germline lookup yields CDR1 MNHEY and CDR2 SMNVEV (reference sequence). There are 12 residues in the CDR3. V lost 4 bases and J lost 5, with 8 bases in between. CDR3 in amino acids: CASSSVGETQYF. As DNA, the CDR3 is TGTGCCAGCAGTTCAGTAGGGGAGACCCAGTACTTC.

This clonotype was recorded many times. The chain joins TRBV3-1 to TRBJ2-6; maybe TRBD1 (6 bases). The germline CDR1 and CDR2 sequences are LGHDT and YNNKEL (reference sequence). The CDR3 totals 17 residues. V was pared by 1 base and J by 3 bases, with 13 bases between. CDR3 nucleotide sequence: TGTGCCAGCAGCCAAGTCCCAGGGGCGCGTGGGGCCAACGTCCTGACTTTC. Translating it yields CASSQVPGARGANVLTF.

This clonotype was recorded many times. The V gene is TRBV6-1, the J gene TRBJ2-1; D is possibly TRBD2 (6 bases). This CDR3 spans 18 amino acids. Per germline, CDR1 MNHNS and CDR2 SASEGT. V was cut by 6 bases and J by 1 base, with 22 bases left in between. The CDR3 here is CASRPGTEGVLSYNEQFF. Written as DNA, the CDR3 is TGTGCCAGCAGACCCGGGACGGAGGGAGTCCTATCCTACAATGAGCAGTTCTTC.

J is TRBJ2-2 and V is TRBV2; D is uncertain. The CDR3 runs 15 residues. The germline gives CDR1 SNHLY, CDR2 FYNNEI. Trimming stripped 3 bases from V and 4 bases from J, with 12 bases between. The CDR3: CASSEVLPGTGELFF. CDR3 coding DNA: TGTGCCAGCAGTGAGGTCTTGCCAGGCACCGGGGAGCTGTTTTTT. The whole variable domain, filled in from reference TRBV2 and TRBJ2-2, reads EPEVTQTPSHQVTQMGQEVILRCVPISNHLYFYWYRQILGQKVEFLVSFYNNEISEKSEIFDDQFSVERPDGSNFTLKIRSTKLEDSAMYFCASSEVLPGTGELFFGEGSRLTVL.

There are many counts of this clonotype. The rearrangement links TRBV12-3 or TRBV12-4 to TRBJ2-7; no definite D call. The CDR3 contains 11 residues. Trimming took 3 bases from V and 7 from J, leaving 7 bases between them. CDR3 sequence: CASSFSGEQYV. The CDR3 DNA follows: TGTGCCAGCAGTTTCTCTGGGGAGCAGTACGTC.

This clonotype came up many times. V is TRBV27 and J is TRBJ2-2; maybe TRBD1 (6 bases). V lost 6 bases to trimming and J lost 4 bases, with 15 bases between them. Germline lookup yields CDR1 MNHEY and CDR2 SMNVEV (reference sequence). This CDR3 spans 15 amino acids. The CDR3 protein is CASRIQGFVTGELFF. Here the CDR3 DNA reads TGTGCCAGCAGGATTCAGGGGTTTGTCACCGGGGAGCTGTTTTTT.

This clonotype has just a few counts. The gene calls are TRBV18 and TRBJ2-1; 9 bases align to TRBD2. Germline CDR1 is KGHSH and CDR2 is LQKENI. This CDR3 comprises 14 residues. V lost 2 bases to trimming and J lost 10 bases; unmatched junction nucleotides: 6. DNA for the CDR3: TGTGCCAGCTCACCAGGGACTAGCAACCACGAGCAGTTCTTC. This sequence encodes CASSPGTSNHEQFF.

Ten or more counts support this clonotype. The chain joins TRBV7-6 to TRBJ1-4, with D uncertain. Per germline, CDR1 SGHVS and CDR2 FNYEAQ. V dropped 1 base and J dropped 4 bases, with 13 bases sitting between them. CDR3 length: 16 residues. The CDR3 bases are TGTGCCAGCAGCTTAGGGGCGGCAATAATTAATGAAAAACTGTTTTTT. Protein sequence: CASSLGAAIINEKLFF. Using reference TRBV7-6 and TRBJ1-4 for the parts outside the CDR3, the full variable domain is GAGVSQSPRYKVTKRGQDVALRCDPISGHVSLYWYRQALGQGPEFLTYFNYEAQQDKSGLPNDRFSAERPEGSISTLTIQRTEQRDSAMYRCASSLGAAIINEKLFFGSGTQLSVL.

This clonotype was detected many times. The rearrangement joins TRBV7-9 to TRBJ2-3; no clear D gene. The V gene lost 4 bases and the J gene lost 2 bases, with 13 bases spanning the gap. Germline assignment: CDR1 SEHNR and CDR2 FQNEAQ (reference sequence). The CDR3 loop spans 15 amino acids. CDR3 in amino acids: CASSSRLEATDTQYF. CDR3 sequence (DNA): TGTGCCAGCAGCTCACGTCTGGAAGCCACAGATACGCAGTATTTT.

Ten or more counts support this clonotype. V is TRBV6-5 and J is TRBJ2-2; no reliable D call. CDR1 is MNHEY, CDR2 SVGAGI, per germline. The germline V and J ends were trimmed by 4 bases and 6 bases, with 15 bases remaining between them. The CDR3 is 15 amino acids. The CDR3 DNA reads TGTGCCAGCAGTTTCACGGGTCTAAGGGCCGGGGAGCTGTTTTTT. This encodes CASSFTGLRAGELFF.

This clonotype was detected many times. The rearrangement uses TRBV6-6 and TRBJ2-3; D remains unclear. The CDR3 totals 13 residues. The germline V gene encodes CDR1 MNHNY and CDR2 SVGAGI (reference sequence). Between the trimmed V and J ends, which lost 2 bases and 6 bases, there was a span of 9 bases. In DNA, the CDR3 is TGTGCCAGCAGTTACCGGAAGAGTGATACGCAGTATTTT. This gives the protein CASSYRKSDTQYF.

With regard to this clonotype: A much larger clone lies a single base off, so this may be a read error. The chain carries TRBV6-2 or TRBV6-3 and TRBJ1-1; 7 nucleotides align to TRBD1. This CDR3 spans 13 amino acids. Germline V CDR1 and CDR2: MNHEY, SVGEGT. The CDR3 DNA reads TGTGCCACCTTGACAGGGATTGGCGCTGAAGTTTTCTTT. Translating gives CATLTGIGAEVFF.

This clonotype was found many times. The chain employs TRBV20-1 and TRBJ1-1; D remains ambiguous. Trimming cost V 0 bases and J 5 bases, with 13 bases left between them. Per germline, CDR1 DFQATT and CDR2 SNEGSKA (reference sequence). CDR3 length equals 14 residues. The CDR3 region is CSAREGLGMTEAFF. CDR3 coding DNA: TGCAGTGCTAGAGAGGGATTGGGGATGACTGAAGCTTTCTTT.

The table lists this clonotype with many counts. CDR3 loop: CASSPTAGDTGELFF. CDR3 in DNA: TGTGCCAGCAGCCCAACGGCAGGGGACACCGGGGAGCTGTTTTTT. The chain uses TRBV7-3 and TRBJ2-2, with a tentative D call TRBD1 (6 bases). The CDR3 totals 15 residues. Trimming removed 5 bases at V and 3 bases at J, with 13 bases between. The V gene's germline CDR1 is SGHTA and CDR2 FQGTGA.

Ten or more counts support this clonotype. The V call is TRBV18, the J call TRBJ2-1; maybe TRBD1 (6 bases). From germline, CDR1 is KGHSH and CDR2 LQKENI. CDR3 length: 13 amino acids. V lost 4 bases and J lost 5, with 9 bases in between. The CDR3 sequence: CASSLQGNNEQFF. The DNA for the CDR3 is TGTGCCAGCTCACTACAGGGCAACAATGAGCAGTTCTTC.

In this sample, this clonotype turned up many times. The rearrangement links TRBV12-3 or TRBV12-4 to TRBJ2-6; D is unresolved. Trimming removed 11 bases from V and 2 bases from J, with 10 bases in between. The CDR3 length is 13 residues. CDR3 in DNA: TGTGCCGGCCGTGTAACTGGGGCCAACGTCCTGACTTTC. It specifies CAGRVTGANVLTF.

This clonotype has at least ten counts. V usage is TRBV4-1 and J usage is TRBJ1-4; D perhaps matches TRBD1 (5 bases). This CDR3 comprises 14 residues. CDR1 MGHRA and CDR2 YSYEKL come from the germline V gene. Trimming removed 4 bases at V and 8 bases at J, with 14 bases between. CDR3 protein: CASSPTGVREKLFF. The CDR3, as DNA: TGCGCCAGCAGCCCGACGGGGGTTAGGGAAAAACTGTTTTTT.

This clonotype was seen at least ten times. The rearrangement links TRBV6-1 to TRBJ1-6, with a tentative D call TRBD1 (5 bases). The CDR3 is made up of 15 amino acids. The germline V gene encodes CDR1 MNHNS and CDR2 SASEGT. Trimming left V 4 bases short and J 1 base short, with 8 bases between. CDR3 sequence (DNA): TGTGCCAGCAGTGTGGGGGGGTCCTATAATTCACCCCTCCACTTT. This sequence encodes CASSVGGSYNSPLHF.

In its sample, this clonotype was seen many times. The J gene is TRBJ1-1, the V gene TRBV5-1, with 7 bases matching TRBD1. Germline assignment: CDR1 SGHRS and CDR2 YFSETQ. The V segment lost 4 bases and the J segment 9 bases; nucleotides outside the gene matches: 6. The CDR3 length is 12 residues. The CDR3: CASSLRQGQAFF. DNA of the CDR3: TGCGCCAGCAGCCTACGACAGGGCCAAGCTTTCTTT.

This clonotype showed up just a few times. This chain joins TRBV6-5 and TRBJ2-7; possible D gene TRBD1, 6 bases. Between the trimmed V and J ends, which lost 8 bases and 7 bases, there was a span of 18 bases. Germline assignment: CDR1 MNHEY and CDR2 SVGAGI. This CDR3 spans 13 amino acids. The CDR3 region has the DNA TGTGCCAGCCAGTTACAGGGATTGAGGGAGCAGTACGTC. Protein product: CASQLQGLREQYV.

In this sample, this clonotype turned up many times. The chain is built from TRBV11-3 and TRBJ2-3; possibly TRBD2 for D (6 bases). Trimming took off 4 bases at V and 3 bases at J, with 17 bases between the two ends. CDR1 and CDR2 (germline): SGHNT, YENEEA. CDR3 length: 16 residues. The CDR3 DNA is TGTGCCAGCAGCTCGGGAGATTCGCGGCTGACAGATACGCAGTATTTT. It encodes CASSSGDSRLTDTQYF.